This passage covers 5 T cell receptor beta chains from one sample sequenced in a study of T-cell reconstitution after alpha-beta-depleted transplantation in children. Researchers prepared the TCRbeta library using unique molecular identifiers, the study reports. MiXCR, run by TCRdb on the PCR reads, gives a single entry per CDR3 protein. The sample yields some 72,000 distinct CDR3 sequences, 7% to 8% seen once. Source: PBMCs from the stem cell graft donor, taken from the stem cell graft. These receptors were taken from a human donor who donated a stem cell graft to a child with acute lymphoblastic leukemia.

This clonotype was observed at least ten times. The chain carries TRBV5-1 and TRBJ2-1, with 7 bases that match TRBD2. This CDR3 comprises 15 residues. Per the germline V gene, CDR1 is SGHRS and CDR2 is YFSETQ. With V trimmed by 0 bases and J by 3 bases, 3 bases remained unmatched. CDR3 residues: CASSLGAGDYNEQFF. In DNA, the CDR3 is TGCGCCAGCAGCTTGGGGGCGGGAGACTACAATGAGCAGTTCTTC.

V usage is TRBV9 and J usage is TRBJ2-1; D not resolved. The V gene lost 0 bases and the J gene lost 7 bases, with 2 bases spanning the gap. CDR3 size: 11 residues. Germline loops: CDR1 SGDLS, CDR2 YYNGEE. CDR3 nucleotides: TGTGCCAGCAGCGTAGCGAATGAGCAGTTCTTC. This translates into CASSVANEQFF.

In its sample, this clonotype was seen many times. The chain combines TRBV4-2 with TRBJ2-7; perhaps TRBD2 as D (5 bases). Germline V lookup: CDR1 LGHNA, CDR2 YNFKEQ. CDR3 size: 16 residues. V was trimmed by 2 bases and J by 0 bases, leaving 14 bases between them. Here the CDR3 reads CASSQLERESSYEQYF. The CDR3 DNA follows: TGTGCCAGCAGCCAACTCGAGAGGGAAAGCTCCTACGAGCAGTACTTC.

This clonotype was observed at least ten times. V and J are TRBV9 and TRBJ2-7, with D perhaps TRBD2 (5 bases). The V end was cut by 0 bases, the J end by 1 base, with 11 bases between. The germline CDR1 and CDR2 sequences are SGDLS and YYNGEE. This CDR3 region has 15 residues. The CDR3 nucleotides read TGTGCCAGCAGCGTAGAGTCCAGCGGATCCTACGAGCAGTACTTC. This encodes CASSVESSGSYEQYF. Supplemented by reference TRBV9 and TRBJ2-7, the full variable domain reads DSGVTQTPKHLITATGQRVTLRCSPRSGDLSVYWYQQSLDQGLQFLIQYYNGEERAKGNILERFSAQQFPDLHSELNLSSLELGDSALYFCASSVESSGSYEQYFGPGTRLTVT.

This clonotype was detected many times. The V call is TRBV2, the J call TRBJ2-7, with D unresolved. The V end was cut by 7 bases, the J end by 5 bases, with 21 bases between. Per germline, CDR1 SNHLY and CDR2 FYNNEI. The CDR3 has 15 amino acids. The CDR3 sequence is CASIYGQKYNDEQYF. In DNA form, the CDR3 reads TGTGCCAGCATTTACGGGCAGAAGTATAATGACGAGCAGTACTTC. Together with reference TRBV2 and TRBJ2-7, the CDR3 gives the full variable domain: EPEVTQTPSHQVTQMGQEVILRCVPISNHLYFYWYRQILGQKVEFLVSFYNNEISEKSEIFDDQFSVERPDGSNFTLKIRSTKLEDSAMYFCASIYGQKYNDEQYFGPGTRLTVT.